The rows below give T cell receptor beta chains drawn from one sample of a study of persistence of HIV-infected CD4 T cells. Their antigens are not known. Generated by immunoSEQ multiplex PCR, the TCRdb table keeps only in-frame clones and is missing some. The sample lists about 64,000 clones; approximately 75% were seen once. The sequencing used CD4+ T cells sorted from PBMCs after approximately 20-hour stimulation, collected from a patient who received antiretroviral therapy. The source is an adult man with HIV who was CMV-seropositive. Each CDR3 is given without its conserved first and last residue.

v_call cdr3_aa
TRBV25-1 ARIVRDRINNEQF
TRBV5-5 ASSLPQRDTEAF
TRBV11-2 ASSLDRGGGGYT
TRBV5-4 ASSPERGTTEAF
TRBV28 ASSFSGGNTEAF
TRBV6-6 ASSGSGQSGGKAF
TRBV3-1/TRBV3-2 ASSQDQSGSYEQY
TRBV6-5 ASSLKGRVADTQY
TRBV10-2 ASSDGGSSYNEQF
TRBV7-9 ASSFSYNEQF
TRBV7-6 ASSPAGRGQRNQPQH
TRBV15 ATSRDPSSLVTIY
TRBV2 ASRAVSSDGYT
TRBV5-4 ASSRDGSADTIY
TRBV5-1 ASSLDGSGNTIY
TRBV6-5 ASSYDSTLSGNTIY
TRBV5-1 ASSPTGDNEQF
TRBV13 ASSLWGQRGLNTEAF
TRBV18 ASSSIGRTGSTDTQY
TRBV7-6 ASRLSGTGPKNTEAF
TRBV5-1 ASSPTLAGGLAGELF
TRBV2 ASRQGSYEQY
TRBV3-1/TRBV3-2 ASSQDPGGREKLF
TRBV19 ASSIGPDRPGEQY
TRBV2 ASSAVREGELF
TRBV2 ASSESMLNTEAF
TRBV5-1 ASSLAPGKGGANVLT
TRBV3-1/TRBV3-2 ASSQGGAWRTDTQY
TRBV2 ATSPRDLIGTQY
TRBV12-3/TRBV12-4 ASSFGTQPQH
TRBV9 ASSVSGRGVVDEQF
TRBV5-4 ASSPTGGLRTEAF
TRBV2 ASSVGQGRPQH
TRBV2 ASSEGARSDTEAF
TRBV12-5 ASGLAYGGTEAF
TRBV9 ASSVRPGGGNTIY
TRBV2 ASSTGTGRTDTQY
TRBV18 ASSPRQLMNTEAF
TRBV7-2 ASSLASGASYNEQF
TRBV24-1 ATSDSYRGSPLH
TRBV5-6 ASSLRDSYEQY
TRBV10-3 AISERGEQF
TRBV6-1 ASSEEGTYSNQPQH
TRBV5-4 ASSSRTGVEYGYT
TRBV6-1 ASSVSRGQGGELF
TRBV7-2 ASSMFTGSAGELF